One and the same sample provided the 4 T cell receptor beta chains below, sequenced in a study of CD8+ T cells in alopecia areata. TCR sequencing used cDNA made by reverse transcription of extracted RNA. Sequencing used immunoSEQ multiplex PCR; TCRdb keeps in-frame clones, though not all of them. The sample lists some 170,000 clones, approximately 70% occurring once. Material: CD8+ T cells sorted from blood, obtained at week 0. Receptor source: a human donor with alopecia areata.

This clone was seen a handful of times. V is TRBV7-2 and J is TRBJ1-2; no firm D call. Germline CDR1 and CDR2: SGHTA and FQGNSA. The CDR3 has 14 amino acids. V lost 2 bases and J lost 2, with 9 bases in between. The CDR3 loop is CASSLLSRNYGYTF. In nucleotides, the CDR3 is TGTGCCAGCAGCTTACTTTCTCGGAACTATGGCTACACCTTC.

This clone was picked up a small number of times. The rearrangement links TRBV4-1 to TRBJ2-1, with no clear D. Germline V gives CDR1 MGHRA, CDR2 YSYEKL. Between the trimmed V and J ends, which lost 3 bases and 7 bases, there was a span of 13 bases. CDR3 length equals 14 residues. The CDR3 sequence is CASSQGSRPNEQFF. The CDR3 DNA is TGCGCCAGCAGCCAGGGTTCCCGCCCGAATGAGCAGTTCTTC.

The chain has TRBV15 and TRBJ2-7; no clear D gene. V dropped 1 base and J dropped 3 bases, with 10 bases sitting between them. The CDR3 is made up of 14 amino acids. From germline, CDR1 is LNHNV and CDR2 YYDKDF (reference sequence). For the CDR3, the DNA is TGTGCCACCAGCAGAGTAGGAAAAGGCTACGAGCAGTACTTC. It specifies CATSRVGKGYEQYF.

The chain has TRBV5-6 and TRBJ1-2; unclear D gene. The CDR3 runs to 14 residues. V dropped 0 bases and J dropped 5 bases, with 11 bases sitting between them. The germline V gene encodes CDR1 SGHDT and CDR2 YYEEEE. The CDR3 loop is CASSLGDILYGYTF. The CDR3 nucleotides read TGTGCCAGCAGCTTGGGAGACATCCTGTATGGCTACACCTTC.